Following are 32 T cell receptor beta chains from one sample sequenced in a study of cytomegalovirus exposure and HLA in healthy donors. The study ran its PCR with 60 Vbeta and 13 Jbeta primers. TCRdb keeps only in-frame clones here, not all; method: immunoSEQ multiplex PCR. The table has 150,000 to 200,000 clones, over 60% seen once; the top ten hold roughly 1.1%. Specimen: PBMCs. The receptors stem from a woman aged 40 to 55 in good health and CMV-seronegative.

By sample share, this clone is medium-sized. The chain recombines TRBV6-5 with TRBJ1-3, with D possibly TRBD1 on 5 matching bases. V shed 10 bases and J shed 7 bases, with 11 bases lying between them. The CDR3 is 11 amino acids. Germline V gene lookup returns CDR1 MNHEY and CDR2 SVGAGI. CDR3 DNA sequence: TGTGCCACCGAAGGGGTTAACACCATATATTTT. This gives the protein CATEGVNTIYF.

The chain combines TRBV29-1 with TRBJ2-3; 10 bases line up with TRBD2. Germline assignment: CDR1 SQVTM and CDR2 ANQGSEA. Germline trimming cut 7 bases from V and 3 bases from J; bases unmatched to any gene: 16. The length of the CDR3 is 17 residues. The CDR3 coding sequence is TGCAGCGCCGAGAAGTATGGGACTAGCGTGGGAACAGATACGCAGTATTTT. Protein: CSAEKYGTSVGTDTQYF.

The genes are TRBV19 and TRBJ1-3; 12 positions match TRBD1. The V segment lost 5 bases and the J segment 3 bases; nucleotides outside the gene matches: 5. Germline-derived CDR1 and CDR2 are LNHDA and SQIVND (reference sequence). This CDR3 is 16 amino acids long. CDR3 bases: TGTGCCAGTAGTGGGACAGGGGGCTTGGGTGGAAACACCATATATTTT. This gives the protein CASSGTGGLGGNTIYF.

The gene calls are TRBV6-6 and TRBJ1-1; D may be TRBD1 (6 bases). Deletions cut 6 bases from V and 3 bases from J, with 11 bases between. The length of the CDR3 is 13 residues. CDR1 is MNHNY, CDR2 SVGAGI, per germline (reference sequence). CDR3 loop: CASSYRQDTEAFF. Here the CDR3 DNA reads TGTGCCAGCAGCTACCGACAGGACACTGAAGCTTTCTTT.

The V gene is TRBV7-8, the J gene TRBJ1-2; 9 bases align to TRBD1. The CDR3 contains 15 residues. The germline V gene encodes CDR1 SGHVS and CDR2 FQNEAQ. V shed 5 bases and J 8 bases; nucleotides not matched to a gene: 12. The CDR3 nucleotides are TGTGCCAGCAGCGCGACTGACAGGGGGGGAAGCGGCTACACCTTC. It yields the protein CASSATDRGGSGYTF.

The CDR3 spells CASSSRTSGSVNTQYF. DNA of the CDR3: TGTGCCAGCAGCTCCCGGACTAGCGGGAGTGTAAATACGCAGTATTTT. This rearrangement joins TRBV9 to TRBJ2-3, with TRBD2 identical over 13 bases. Looked up from germline, CDR1 is SGDLS and CDR2 is YYNGEE. There are 16 residues in the CDR3. The ends lost 4 bases at V and 7 bases at J; junction bases unmatched: 9.

The rearrangement links TRBV5-4 to TRBJ2-2; 11 nucleotides match TRBD1. The trim removed 3 bases at V and 4 bases at J, leaving 5 bases unmatched. Per the germline V gene, CDR1 is SGHNT and CDR2 is YYREEE (reference sequence). The CDR3 spans 16 residues. This CDR3 reads CASSSRTGGITGELFF. CDR3 in DNA: TGTGCCAGCAGCTCAAGGACAGGGGGCATCACCGGGGAGCTGTTTTTT.

The chain has TRBV9 and TRBJ2-3; 7 bases align to TRBD2. The CDR3 has 14 amino acids. Germline CDR1 SGDLS, CDR2 YYNGEE. Trimming took 0 bases from V and 5 from J; bases not matched to a gene: 3. CDR3 in amino acids: CASSVGGREDTQYF. In nucleotides, the CDR3 is TGTGCCAGCAGCGTAGGCGGGAGAGAAGATACGCAGTATTTT.

CDR3: CASSVSGRAIAGTDTQYF. DNA for the CDR3: TGTGCCAGCAGCGTTAGCGGGAGGGCCATTGCTGGCACAGATACGCAGTATTTT. V and J are TRBV11-2 and TRBJ2-3; 11 bases agree with TRBD2. V lost 5 bases, J lost 1 base, and 11 bases stayed unmatched. The CDR3 sequence is 18 residues long. Per the germline V gene, CDR1 is SGHAT and CDR2 is FQNNGV.

The V call is TRBV7-2, the J call TRBJ1-2, with a weak D call TRBD1 (6 bases). Germline V lookup: CDR1 SGHTA, CDR2 FQGNSA. V was shortened by 1 base and J by 0 bases, with 15 bases between the two germline ends. This CDR3 is built from 17 residues. Here the CDR3 DNA reads TGTGCCAGCAGCTTAGGCACAGGGCAGCCAACTAACTATGGCTACACCTTC. Translation: CASSLGTGQPTNYGYTF.

The chain couples TRBV7-8 to TRBJ1-5; weak D call: TRBD1 (5 bases). Germline assignment: CDR1 SGHVS and CDR2 FQNEAQ. CDR3 size: 15 residues. With 7 bases removed from V and 3 bases from J, the gap between germline ends came to 16 bases. The CDR3 nucleotides read TGTGCCAGCACCGGCGGGGCAGGGAACAATCAGCCCCAGCATTTT. It yields the protein CASTGGAGNNQPQHF.

This rearrangement joins TRBV15 to TRBJ1-4; tentatively, D is TRBD1 (6 bases). The V end was cut by 5 bases, the J end by 5 bases, with 9 bases between. There are 13 residues in the CDR3. The germline V gene encodes CDR1 LNHNV and CDR2 YYDKDF (reference sequence). CDR3 nucleotide sequence: TGTGCCACCAGCCCGACAGGAAATGAAAAACTGTTTTTT. This sequence encodes CATSPTGNEKLFF.

The CDR3 DNA follows: TGTGCCAGCAGCGTAGAAGGTCGGGTAGCTGAGACCCAGTACTTC. Residues: CASSVEGRVAETQYF. V gene TRBV9 combines with J gene TRBJ2-5; D gene unclear. The CDR3 has 15 amino acids. Germline CDR1 and CDR2: SGDLS and YYNGEE. V was cut by 0 bases and J by 5 bases, with 14 bases left in between.

This chain joins TRBV7-9 and TRBJ2-7; D is uncertain. Germline assignment: CDR1 SEHNR and CDR2 FQNEAQ (reference sequence). V lost 5 bases and J 3 bases, leaving 8 bases between the germline ends. This CDR3 comprises 12 residues. In DNA form, the CDR3 reads TGTGCCAGCAGCGACGTTAACTACGAGCAGTACGTC. Amino acid sequence: CASSDVNYEQYV.

This chain uses TRBV7-2 with TRBJ2-2, with 8 positions matching TRBD1. This CDR3 is built from 17 residues. V lost 5 bases, J lost 5 bases, and 13 bases stayed unmatched. Germline V gene data show CDR1 as SGHTA and CDR2 as FQGNSA. CDR3 DNA: TGTGCCAGCAGCCCACCAGGACAGGGTGGAGGTACCGGGGAGCTGTTTTTT. Residues: CASSPPGQGGGTGELFF.

The chain carries TRBV15 and TRBJ1-5; 9 bases are a match to TRBD1. The CDR3 sequence is 14 residues long. After removal of 3 bases from V and 12 bases from J, the junction contained 9 bases not matched to a gene. Germline V gene sequence: CDR1 LNHNV, CDR2 YYDKDF (reference sequence). This CDR3 reads CATSSGTGRTGQHF. The CDR3 DNA follows: TGTGCCACCAGCAGCGGGACAGGGAGGACCGGCCAGCATTTT.

This chain joins TRBV4-2 and TRBJ2-1, with D tentatively TRBD2 (5 bases). V lost 3 bases and J lost 0, with 18 bases in between. From germline, CDR1 is LGHNA and CDR2 YNFKEQ. This CDR3 contains 18 residues. The CDR3 DNA reads TGTGCCAGCAGCCAGAGAGTCCTGGCGGGCCCCTCCTACAATGAGCAGTTCTTC. It is translated as CASSQRVLAGPSYNEQFF.

The chain joins TRBV19 to TRBJ1-4; 10 positions agree with TRBD1. This CDR3 contains 16 residues. The trim removed 5 bases at V and 6 bases at J, leaving 9 bases unmatched. Germline CDR1 LNHDA, CDR2 SQIVND (reference sequence). The CDR3 DNA sequence: TGTGCCAGTAGTCCCTCCCCCGGGACAGGGGATGAAAAACTGTTTTTT. Translated, it gives CASSPSPGTGDEKLFF.

This chain links TRBV30 with TRBJ2-4; TRBD2 aligns across 8 bases. This CDR3 contains 15 residues. Looked up from germline, CDR1 is GTSNPN and CDR2 is SVGIG (reference sequence). V lost 5 bases to trimming and J lost 1 base; unmatched junction nucleotides: 7. The CDR3 nucleotides read TGTGCCTGGGGACTTAGCGGGACGGCCAAAAACATTCAGTACTTC. It is translated as CAWGLSGTAKNIQYF.

The V gene is TRBV6-1, the J gene TRBJ1-5, with 7 bases identical to TRBD1. V gave up 1 base and J gave up 2 bases; unmatched junction bases: 5. Germline V gene lookup returns CDR1 MNHNS and CDR2 SASEGT. The CDR3 totals 16 residues. The CDR3: CASSEEEGQGNQPQHF. The CDR3 nucleotides are TGTGCCAGCAGTGAAGAAGAAGGACAGGGCAATCAGCCCCAGCATTTT.

The V and J genes are TRBV5-1 and TRBJ2-7, with 12 bases that match TRBD1. Germline CDR1 and CDR2: SGHRS and YFSETQ. J lost 5 bases, V lost 4 bases, and 10 bases had no gene match. The CDR3 has 16 amino acids. CDR3 bases: TGCGCCAGCAGCGGGGGGGGGACAGGGGGCTTCGACGAGCAGTACTTC. Translated, it gives CASSGGGTGGFDEQYF. The whole variable domain, remainder taken from reference TRBV5-1 and TRBJ2-7, is KAGVTQTPRYLIKTRGQQVTLSCSPISGHRSVSWYQQTPGQGLQFLFEYFSETQRNKGNFPGRFSGRQFSNSRSEMNVSTLELGDSALYLCASSGGGTGGFDEQYFGPGTRLTVT.

About this clone itself: The CDR3 carries no conserved terminal phenylalanine or tryptophan, so it likely arises from a read error. The rearrangement joins TRBV6-5 to TRBJ2-7; possible D gene TRBD2, 7 bases. From germline, CDR1 is MNHEY and CDR2 SVGAGI. The CDR3 spans 15 residues. V dropped 5 bases and J dropped 2 bases, with 16 bases sitting between them. CDR3 protein: CASSTGRVGPYEQYL. The CDR3 DNA follows: TGTGCCAGCAGTACAGGGAGGGTAGGACCCTACGAGCAGTACCTC.

This clone was detected only a few times. The chain combines TRBV7-3 with TRBJ2-7; the match to TRBD2 covers 14 bases. Germline values: CDR1 SGHTA, CDR2 FQGTGA. After removal of 1 base from V and 6 bases from J, the junction contained 5 bases not matched to a gene. The length of the CDR3 is 16 residues. The CDR3 region has the DNA TGTGCCAGCAGCTTAAATGCCGGACTAGCGGGAGGCGAGCAGTACGTC. Residues: CASSLNAGLAGGEQYV.

This CDR3 is CASSGLAGNYNEQFF. The CDR3 DNA reads TGTGCCAGCAGTGGACTAGCGGGAAACTACAATGAGCAGTTCTTC. The chain uses TRBV2 and TRBJ2-1, with 11 bases aligning to TRBD2. After removal of 4 bases from V and 3 bases from J, the junction contained 2 bases not matched to a gene. This CDR3 comprises 15 residues. Germline V gene lookup returns CDR1 SNHLY and CDR2 FYNNEI.

J is TRBJ1-2 and V is TRBV5-1, with 8 nucleotides matching TRBD1. CDR1 is SGHRS, CDR2 YFSETQ, per germline. The V segment lost 3 bases and the J segment 1 base; nucleotides outside the gene matches: 5. There are 15 residues in the CDR3. In DNA form, the CDR3 reads TGCGCCAGCAGCTCACGGACAGGGAATAACTATGGCTACACCTTC. Residues: CASSSRTGNNYGYTF. Drawing the rest from reference TRBV5-1 and TRBJ1-2, the complete variable domain is KAGVTQTPRYLIKTRGQQVTLSCSPISGHRSVSWYQQTPGQGLQFLFEYFSETQRNKGNFPGRFSGRQFSNSRSEMNVSTLELGDSALYLCASSSRTGNNYGYTFGSGTRLTVV.

The chain links TRBV25-1 to TRBJ2-3, with 10 bases that match TRBD2. CDR1 and CDR2 from the germline V gene are MGHDK and SYGVNS. The junction had 5 bases not matched to a gene; V was cut back by 5 bases and J by 0 bases. The CDR3 runs to 16 residues. As DNA, the CDR3 is TGTGCCAGCAGTTTCCAGCGGGGGGGTAGCACAGATACGCAGTATTTT. Residues: CASSFQRGGSTDTQYF.

This sequence joins TRBV6-4 and TRBJ2-1; a possible D gene is TRBD2 (6 bases). Trimming pared 3 bases from V and 12 bases from J, leaving 21 bases between. The CDR3 covers 15 residues. The germline V gene has CDR1 MRHNA and CDR2 SNTAGT. The CDR3 DNA sequence: TGTGCCAGCAGTGATGGGGGAGGAACCTCGTCCGGGCAGTTCTTC. It yields the protein CASSDGGGTSSGQFF.

In nucleotides, the CDR3 is TGTGCCAGCATTTTAGGACAGGGATCAGATACGCAGTATTTT. Its protein is CASILGQGSDTQYF. This chain links TRBV6-1 with TRBJ2-3, with TRBD1 matching 8 bases. CDR1 MNHNS and CDR2 SASEGT come from the germline V gene. This CDR3 contains 14 residues. V shed 7 bases and J 4 bases; nucleotides not matched to a gene: 7.

The CDR3 sequence is CASSVAGGSGAGNEQFF. The CDR3 coding sequence is TGTGCCAGCAGCGTAGCAGGCGGGAGTGGGGCAGGGAATGAGCAGTTCTTC. The chain combines TRBV9 with TRBJ2-1; 7 nucleotides align to TRBD2. V gave up 0 bases and J gave up 7 bases; unmatched junction bases: 13. This CDR3 is 17 amino acids long. Germline V CDR1 and CDR2: SGDLS, YYNGEE.

V is TRBV7-2 and J is TRBJ2-1; TRBD2 is a possible D gene (7 bases). There are 18 residues in the CDR3. V was clipped by 5 bases and J by 3 bases, with 23 bases between them. The germline V gene encodes CDR1 SGHTA and CDR2 FQGNSA. The CDR3 DNA is TGTGCCAGCAGCCTAGTGGGCCGAGCGGGACATGGCTACAATGAGCAGTTCTTC. Amino acid sequence: CASSLVGRAGHGYNEQFF.

Only a few counts were recorded for this clone. The rearrangement uses TRBV7-9 and TRBJ2-7; D gene ambiguous. Germline V gene data show CDR1 as SEHNR and CDR2 as FQNEAQ (reference sequence). The CDR3 contains 14 residues. V was cut by 5 bases and J by 3 bases, with 14 bases left in between. In DNA form, the CDR3 reads TGTGCCAGCAGCCCCCCGGCTGGGCTCTACGAGCAGTACTTC. Amino acid sequence: CASSPPAGLYEQYF.

J is TRBJ2-7 and V is TRBV7-8; D is perhaps TRBD2 (6 bases). Looked up from germline, CDR1 is SGHVS and CDR2 is FQNEAQ. The V end was cut by 1 base, the J end by 6 bases, with 19 bases between. The CDR3 spans 16 residues. CDR3 sequence reads: CASSLERYTGAGEQYV. CDR3 DNA sequence: TGTGCCAGCAGCTTAGAGCGGTACACGGGAGCGGGCGAGCAGTACGTC.